This note documents a single T cell receptor (beta chain) sequence. The J segment lost 0 bases and the V segment lost 4 bases, leaving 4 bases of the junction unmatched. The CDR3 totals 15 residues. The V gene's germline CDR1 is ENHRY and CDR2 SYGVKD. The data belong to a study of tumor-infiltrating lymphocytes in localized non-small cell lung cancer. The protocol was immunoSEQ multiplex PCR, while the TCRdb copy is restricted to in-frame clones and leaves out a portion. The data show tens of thousands of clones, 69% seen once. The specimen sequenced was lung tumor tissue. This chain links TRBV10-3 with TRBJ2-7, with 9 bases matching TRBD1. This clonotype originated in a human donor with non-small cell lung cancer. DNA of the CDR3: TGTGCCATCAGTGCCCCGGGACAGGGCTCCTACGAGCAGTACTTC. Its protein is CAISAPGQGSYEQYF.